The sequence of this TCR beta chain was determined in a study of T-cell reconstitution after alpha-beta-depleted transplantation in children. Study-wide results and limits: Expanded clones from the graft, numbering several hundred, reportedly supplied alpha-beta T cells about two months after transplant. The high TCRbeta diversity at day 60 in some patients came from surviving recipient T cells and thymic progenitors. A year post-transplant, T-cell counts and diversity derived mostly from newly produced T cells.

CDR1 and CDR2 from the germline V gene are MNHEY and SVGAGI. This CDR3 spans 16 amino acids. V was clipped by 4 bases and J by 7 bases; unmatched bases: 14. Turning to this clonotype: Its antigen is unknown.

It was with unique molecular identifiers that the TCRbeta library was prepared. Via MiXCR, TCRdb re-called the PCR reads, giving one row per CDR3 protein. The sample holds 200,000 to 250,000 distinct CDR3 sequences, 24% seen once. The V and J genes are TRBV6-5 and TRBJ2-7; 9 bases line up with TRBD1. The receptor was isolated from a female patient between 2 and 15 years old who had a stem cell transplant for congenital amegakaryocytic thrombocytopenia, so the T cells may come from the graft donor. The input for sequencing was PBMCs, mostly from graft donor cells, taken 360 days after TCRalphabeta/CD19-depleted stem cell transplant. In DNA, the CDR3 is TGTGCCAGCAGTTCCCCTCGGGACAGGGCGATTCCGGAGCAGTACTTC. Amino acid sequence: CASSSPRDRAIPEQYF.